These 20 T cell receptor beta chains originate from one sample sequenced in a study of radiation and T cells in renal cell carcinoma. Clones were read by immunoSEQ multiplex PCR, and TCRdb kept only the in-frame ones, dropping some. The table shows about 130,000 clones, with 70% to 90% occurring only once. The time point was: baseline pretreatment blood. Treatment here: 15 Gy SBRT to primary tumor, nephrectomy 4 weeks later. The material was blood, obtained from a patient whose treatment included radiotherapy and nephrectomy. These receptors came from a woman in her forties or fifties with renal cell carcinoma.

This sequence joins TRBV14 and TRBJ2-3; D is undetermined. This CDR3 comprises 14 residues. The germline gives CDR1 SGHDN, CDR2 FVKESK. Between the trimmed V and J ends, which lost 1 base and 2 bases, there was a span of 7 bases. In nucleotides, the CDR3 is TGTGCCAGCAGCCAAGCCGCCTTCACAGATACGCAGTATTTT. The encoded protein is CASSQAAFTDTQYF.

V gene TRBV10-3 combines with J gene TRBJ2-5, with TRBD2 matching over 12 bases. Trimming took 2 bases from V and 3 from J; bases not matched to a gene: 4. Germline loops: CDR1 ENHRY, CDR2 SYGVKD. This CDR3 has 16 residues. This CDR3 reads CAISEETSGGEETQYF. The CDR3 DNA follows: TGTGCCATCAGTGAGGAGACTAGCGGGGGAGAAGAGACCCAGTACTTC.

J is TRBJ1-1 and V is TRBV19, with D possibly being TRBD1 (5 bases). Germline V gene data show CDR1 as LNHDA and CDR2 as SQIVND (reference sequence). V lost 0 bases to trimming and J lost 0 bases, with 8 bases between them. This CDR3 contains 15 residues. CDR3 coding DNA: TGTGCCAGTAGTATAGAGGGGGGGATGAACACTGAAGCTTTCTTT. Its translation: CASSIEGGMNTEAFF.

This sequence joins TRBV29-1 and TRBJ2-3, with 7 bases identical to TRBD1. Germline loops: CDR1 SQVTM, CDR2 ANQGSEA. V lost 8 bases and J lost 4; bases outside the gene matches: 12. CDR3 size: 14 residues. DNA of the CDR3: TGCAGCATCCCCGAGAGGGGGCGGCCAGATACGCAGTATTTT. This codes for CSIPERGRPDTQYF.

The genes are TRBV19 and TRBJ2-7; 7 bases match TRBD1. V lost 5 bases and J lost 5; bases outside the gene matches: 9. This CDR3 region has 14 residues. In germline, CDR1 is LNHDA, CDR2 SQIVND (reference sequence). CDR3 residues: CASSLGTVFNEQYF. The CDR3 DNA is TGTGCCAGTAGTCTAGGGACAGTCTTCAACGAGCAGTACTTC. The whole variable domain, filled in from reference TRBV19 and TRBJ2-7, reads DGGITQSPKYLFRKEGQNVTLSCEQNLNHDAMYWYRQDPGQGLRLIYYSQIVNDFQKGDIAEGYSVSREKKESFPLTVTSAQKNPTAFYLCASSLGTVFNEQYFGPGTRLTVT.

In this sample, this clone turned up once. This chain connects TRBV2 to TRBJ1-2, with D perhaps matching TRBD1 (5 bases). The CDR3 covers 12 residues. Germline CDR1 SNHLY, CDR2 FYNNEI. Between the trimmed V and J ends, which lost 9 bases and 0 bases, there was a span of 8 bases. CDR3 in DNA: TGTGCCAGGGGGGGGGCTAACTATGGCTACACCTTC. Residues: CARGGANYGYTF.

The chain uses TRBV6-5 and TRBJ1-2; D unclear. This CDR3 spans 13 amino acids. V was clipped by 3 bases and J by 5 bases, with 10 bases between them. Germline V CDR1 and CDR2: MNHEY, SVGAGI. For the CDR3, the DNA is TGTGCCAGCAGTTATTCTGGGTCTTATGGCTACACCTTC. It yields the protein CASSYSGSYGYTF.

The chain employs TRBV29-1 and TRBJ2-7; no clear D gene. Germline V lookup: CDR1 SQVTM, CDR2 ANQGSEA. The CDR3 loop spans 11 amino acids. V was pared by 5 bases and J by 5 bases, with 10 bases between. CDR3 sequence reads: CSVNPPNEQYF. The CDR3 region has the DNA TGCAGCGTTAACCCCCCTAACGAGCAGTACTTC.

The V and J genes are TRBV19 and TRBJ2-5; tentative D call: TRBD1 (5 bases). The CDR3 contains 14 residues. In germline, CDR1 is LNHDA, CDR2 SQIVND (reference sequence). V lost 4 bases and J 3 bases, leaving 12 bases between the germline ends. The CDR3 sequence is CASSTQDGKETQYF. In DNA, the CDR3 is TGTGCCAGTAGTACACAGGACGGAAAAGAGACCCAGTACTTC.

The chain links TRBV7-2 to TRBJ1-1, with D possibly TRBD1 on 6 matching bases. This CDR3 contains 13 residues. The V and J ends lost 8 bases and 4 bases respectively, with 14 bases between them. Germline assignment: CDR1 SGHTA and CDR2 FQGNSA. CDR3 sequence reads: CASRRGAGTEAFF. The CDR3 DNA follows: TGTGCCAGCCGGAGGGGGGCAGGCACTGAAGCTTTCTTT.

The chain recombines TRBV5-1 with TRBJ2-2, with 9 bases lining up with TRBD2. Germline V gene data show CDR1 as SGHRS and CDR2 as YFSETQ. Trimming removed 0 bases from V and 5 bases from J; junction bases left unmatched: 11. The CDR3 totals 18 residues. CDR3 region: CASSLDYLAGFSTGELFF. The CDR3 nucleotides are TGCGCCAGCAGCTTGGACTATCTAGCGGGGTTCAGTACCGGGGAGCTGTTTTTT.

The rearrangement joins TRBV7-9 to TRBJ2-2; D not certain. The V gene lost 1 base and the J gene lost 6 bases, with 6 bases spanning the gap. CDR3 length: 13 residues. Germline CDR1 reads SEHNR; CDR2 reads FQNEAQ (reference sequence). The CDR3 sequence: CASSLEFPGELFF. The DNA of the CDR3 is TGTGCCAGCAGCTTAGAATTTCCCGGGGAGCTGTTTTTT.

This sequence joins TRBV5-1 and TRBJ2-5, with D uncertain. Deletions cut 0 bases from V and 2 bases from J, with 14 bases between. This CDR3 has 16 amino acids. Germline CDR1 and CDR2: SGHRS and YFSETQ. The CDR3 is CASSLAWAVEQETQYF. The CDR3 DNA is TGCGCCAGCAGCTTGGCCTGGGCGGTGGAGCAAGAGACCCAGTACTTC.

The chain has TRBV5-6 and TRBJ2-3; 8 bases fit TRBD2. The V and J ends lost 1 base and 5 bases, in that order; junction bases with no gene match: 6. CDR3 length: 15 amino acids. CDR1 is SGHDT and CDR2 is YYEEEE in the germline V gene. The chain's CDR3 is CASSLYGGAEDTQYF. CDR3 sequence (DNA): TGTGCCAGCAGCTTGTACGGGGGGGCGGAAGATACGCAGTATTTT.

CDR3 residues: CASSYSGGGEKGYTF. The CDR3, as DNA: TGTGCCAGCAGTTACTCTGGCGGAGGAGAGAAAGGCTACACCTTC. This chain links TRBV6-5 with TRBJ1-2; no definite D call. This CDR3 comprises 15 residues. Per germline, CDR1 MNHEY and CDR2 SVGAGI. Trimming removed 0 bases at V and 8 bases at J, with 16 bases between.

The chain has TRBV6-6 and TRBJ1-2; tentatively, D is TRBD1 (6 bases). CDR3 size: 16 residues. In germline, CDR1 is MNHNY, CDR2 SVGAGI (reference sequence). Trimming removed 7 bases from V and 6 bases from J, with 24 bases in between. This chain's CDR3 is CASTPQGQGLTHGYTF. The CDR3 nucleotides read TGTGCCAGCACCCCTCAGGGGCAGGGTCTGACTCATGGCTACACCTTC.

CDR3 region: CASSLPETGDGNTIYF. The CDR3 DNA follows: TGTGCCAGCAGCCTCCCCGAGACAGGGGACGGAAACACCATATATTTT. The chain has TRBV5-6 and TRBJ1-3; 8 bases are a match to TRBD1. This CDR3 comprises 16 residues. The germline V gene has CDR1 SGHDT and CDR2 YYEEEE. The junction had 10 bases not matched to a gene; V was cut back by 4 bases and J by 4 bases. The variable domain in full, with the rest retrieved from reference TRBV5-6 and TRBJ1-3, is DAGVTQSPTHLIKTRGQQVTLRCSPKSGHDTVSWYQQALGQGPQFIFQYYEEEERQRGNFPDRFSGHQFPNYSSELNVNALLLGDSALYLCASSLPETGDGNTIYFGEGSWLTVV.

To note about this clone: One junction end disagrees with the germline gene, perhaps due to a read error. This chain uses TRBV7-7 with TRBJ1-4; D possibly corresponds to TRBD1 (6 bases). The CDR3 extends over 19 amino acids. From germline, CDR1 is SSHAT and CDR2 FNYEAQ (reference sequence). The CDR3 is CASSLAKRGGEATNEKLFF. The CDR3 DNA sequence: TGTGCTAGCAGCTTAGCGAAAAGAGGGGGGGAAGCAACTAATGAAAAACTGTTTTTT.

CDR3: CASSVGDIGYTF. The DNA of the CDR3 is TGTGCCAGCAGTGTAGGAGATATCGGCTACACCTTC. The rearrangement uses TRBV6-1 and TRBJ1-2; D is uncertain. Germline V gene sequence: CDR1 MNHNS, CDR2 SASEGT. V was trimmed by 4 bases and J by 8 bases, leaving 11 bases between them. CDR3 size: 12 residues.

A note on this clone: Other nucleotide sequences from this sample produce the same CDR3. The J gene is TRBJ2-3, the V gene TRBV5-1, with D hard to call. The CDR3 has 14 amino acids. Trimming took 3 bases from V and 0 from J, leaving 8 bases between them. The germline gives CDR1 SGHRS, CDR2 YFSETQ. Written as DNA, the CDR3 is TGCGCCAGCAGCTCGGGCACGAGCACAGATACGCAGTATTTT. It translates to CASSSGTSTDTQYF.